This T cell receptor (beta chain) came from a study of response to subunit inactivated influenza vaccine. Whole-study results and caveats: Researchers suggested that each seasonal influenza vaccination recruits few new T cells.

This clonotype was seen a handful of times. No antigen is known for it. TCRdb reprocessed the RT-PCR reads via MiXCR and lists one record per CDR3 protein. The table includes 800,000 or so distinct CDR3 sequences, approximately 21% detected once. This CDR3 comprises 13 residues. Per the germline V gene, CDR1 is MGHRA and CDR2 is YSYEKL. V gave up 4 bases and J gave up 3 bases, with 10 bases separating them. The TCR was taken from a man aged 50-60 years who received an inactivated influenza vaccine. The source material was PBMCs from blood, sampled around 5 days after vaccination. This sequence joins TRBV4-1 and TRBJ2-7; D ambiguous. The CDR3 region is CASSPTTHYEQYF. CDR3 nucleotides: TGCGCCAGCAGCCCCACGACCCACTACGAGCAGTACTTC.